These 9 T cell receptor beta chains were sequenced from one sample in a study of tumor-infiltrating lymphocytes in primary liver carcinoma. Investigators took RNA and DNA out together from 20-30 mg of unsorted bulk tissue. With 500 to 650 ng total RNA as template and a constant-region primer, TCR beta cDNA was made. Nested multiplex PCR, run for three rounds with slightly modified ARM-PCR, yielded TCR beta libraries. For 10 cycles apiece, the opening two PCR rounds ran with TRBV1-TRBV30 forward primers and a C-beta reverse primer. TCRdb ran MiXCR on the multiplex PCR reads and lists one entry per CDR3 protein. The table shows 95,000 to 150,000 distinct CDR3 sequences, with about 59% occurring only once. Input material: liver tumor tissue from sampling region 1. Subset noted: tumor region T1, superior pole. Receptor source: a woman aged 60-75 years with primary liver carcinoma and hepatitis B virus infection.

As concerns this clonotype: A much larger clone is a single base away; this may be a read error. For the CDR3, the DNA is TGCAGCGTTAACGCGACAGATACGCAGTATTTT. Its translation is CSVNATDTQYF. This chain uses TRBV29-1 with TRBJ2-3; D uncertain. The ends were cut back, 5 bases at V and 3 bases at J, with 6 bases in the middle. CDR1 and CDR2 (germline): SQVTM, ANQGSEA. This CDR3 contains 11 residues.

On this clonotype: A much larger clone differs by one base, so this may be a read error. This chain uses TRBV6-5 with TRBJ2-1, with 7 bases matching TRBD1. With 2 bases clipped from V and 7 bases from J, the junction kept 5 bases outside the gene matches. This CDR3 comprises 14 residues. CDR1 is MNHEY, CDR2 SVGAGI, per germline. CDR3 coding DNA: TGTGCCAGCAGTTACGGGACAGCTGGGAATGAGCAGTTCTTC. Protein: CASSYGTAGNEQFF.

A remark on this clonotype: Being one base from a much bigger clone, this may be a read error. The rearrangement joins TRBV6-5 to TRBJ1-1, with D hard to call. The CDR3 loop spans 16 amino acids. Germline-derived CDR1 and CDR2 are MNHEY and SVGAGI. Here the CDR3 reads CASSQPRTLGNTEALF. The DNA of the CDR3 is TGTGCCAGCAGTCAGCCCAGGACCCTGGGGAACACTGAAGCTTTATTT.

This clonotype came up once. Relative to the germline gene, one junction end is altered; a read error may explain this. This chain uses TRBV11-2 with TRBJ2-7; 7 bases are shared with TRBD2. CDR3 length equals 13 residues. Germline CDR1 and CDR2: SGHAT and FQNNGV. The CDR3 DNA reads TGTGCCAGCAGGAACGGACTAGGGGTCGAGCAGTATTTC. Its translation is CASRNGLGVEQYF.

The V call is TRBV5-1, the J call TRBJ2-7; D tentatively fits TRBD1 or TRBD2 (5 bases each). V was clipped by 4 bases and J by 4 bases, with 9 bases between them. Germline values: CDR1 SGHRS, CDR2 YFSETQ. The CDR3 totals 12 residues. In nucleotides, the CDR3 is TGCGCCAGCAGCCGGGACGGGTACGAGCAGTACTTC. Translation gives CASSRDGYEQYF.

This clonotype came up many times. The chain uses TRBV6-5 and TRBJ1-2; D is unresolved. The CDR3 spans 11 residues. Between the trimmed V and J ends, which lost 6 bases and 0 bases, there was a span of 2 bases. Germline values: CDR1 MNHEY, CDR2 SVGAGI. The CDR3 coding sequence is TGTGCCAGCAGATCTAACTATGGCTACACCTTC. Residues: CASRSNYGYTF.

This clonotype was observed at least ten times. The J gene is TRBJ1-2, the V gene TRBV6-5; possible D gene TRBD1, 5 bases. The CDR3 loop spans 17 amino acids. Trimming took off 7 bases at V and 5 bases at J, with 26 bases between the two ends. Germline values: CDR1 MNHEY, CDR2 SVGAGI. CDR3 in amino acids: CASKTWGSRASGYGYTF. CDR3 sequence (DNA): TGTGCCAGCAAAACATGGGGGAGTAGGGCATCGGGGTATGGCTACACCTTC.

Remarks on this clonotype: Given a much more abundant clone one base away, this may be a read error. The V and J genes are TRBV14 and TRBJ2-1; TRBD2 aligns across 7 bases. The CDR3 runs 16 residues. The junction had 8 bases not matched to a gene; V was cut back by 4 bases and J by 2 bases. Germline CDR1 and CDR2: SGHDN and FVKESK. The CDR3 spells CASSLRLATPYNEQFF. CDR3 DNA sequence: TGTGCCAGCAGCCTGAGACTAGCTACTCCCTACAATGAGCAGTTCTTC. The entire variable domain, with the rest obtained from reference TRBV14 and TRBJ2-1, is as follows: EAGVTQFPSHSVIEKGQTVTLRCDPISGHDNLYWYRRVMGKEIKFLLHFVKESKQDESGMPNNRFLAERTGGTYSTLKVQPAELEDSGVYFCASSLRLATPYNEQFFGPGTRLTVL.

Concerning this clonotype: An end of the junction does not agree with germline; a read error may underlie this. The chain carries TRBV28 and TRBJ2-3; D not resolved. This CDR3 contains 11 residues. Germline V gene lookup returns CDR1 MDHEN and CDR2 SYDVKM. The CDR3 coding sequence is TGTGCCGGCAGTAACACAGATACGCAGTATTTT. This codes for CAGSNTDTQYF.